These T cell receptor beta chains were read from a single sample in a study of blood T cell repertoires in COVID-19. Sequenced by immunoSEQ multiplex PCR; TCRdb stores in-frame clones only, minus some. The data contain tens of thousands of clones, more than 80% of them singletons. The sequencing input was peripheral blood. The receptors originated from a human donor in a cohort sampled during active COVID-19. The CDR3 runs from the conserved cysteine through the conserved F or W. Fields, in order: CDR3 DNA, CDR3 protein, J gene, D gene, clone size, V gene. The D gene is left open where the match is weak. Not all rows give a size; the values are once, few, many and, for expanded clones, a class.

TGTGCCAGCTCACCTCGGATGACAGGGGCCTACGAGCAGTACTTC,CASSPRMTGAYEQYF,TRBJ2-7,TRBD1,.,TRBV18
TGTGCCAGCAGTTACTCCCGGGGACTGCCTGGCTACACCTTC,CASSYSRGLPGYTF,TRBJ1-2,.,.,TRBV6-5
TGTGCCAGCAGCCTCGACAGGGAGAACACCGGGGAGCTGTTTTTT,CASSLDRENTGELFF,TRBJ2-2,TRBD1,many,TRBV5-6
TGTGCCAGCAGCCAAGGACAGGAGCAGTATTTT,CASSQGQEQYF,TRBJ2-3,TRBD1,.,TRBV12-3/TRBV12-4
TGTGCTAGTGGTTTGGTACAAGGGGGCAGCACCGGGGAGCTGTTTTTT,CASGLVQGGSTGELFF,TRBJ2-2,TRBD1,.,TRBV12-5
TGTGCCAGCAGTCCAAGCGGGGCTCCTTACGATGAGCAGTTCTTC,CASSPSGAPYDEQFF,TRBJ2-1,TRBD2,.,TRBV7-6
TGTGCCAGCAGTCCCCAATTTAGCGGGATTACCAATGAGCAGTTCTTC,CASSPQFSGITNEQFF,TRBJ2-1,TRBD2,.,TRBV25-1
TGTGCCAGCAGTTGGGAAACTACAGGGACTCAGCCCCAGCATTTT,CASSWETTGTQPQHF,TRBJ1-5,.,.,TRBV28
TGTGCCAGCAGCCGACAGTTCCAAGAGACCCAGTACTTC,CASSRQFQETQYF,TRBJ2-5,.,.,TRBV11-2
TGTGCCAGCAAGTGGCAGACCTACGAGCAGTACTTC,CASKWQTYEQYF,TRBJ2-7,.,once,TRBV2
TGCGCCAGCAGCTTGGTTCCATCCTACAATGAGCAGTTCTTC,CASSLVPSYNEQFF,TRBJ2-1,.,.,TRBV5-1
TGTGCCAGCAGCTTAGATGGCGGGTACAATGAGCAGTTCTTC,CASSLDGGYNEQFF,TRBJ2-1,.,.,TRBV7-9
TGTGCTAGTGGTTCCCTAGCGAGCGGATTATACAATGAGCAGTTCTTC,CASGSLASGLYNEQFF,TRBJ2-1,.,.,TRBV12-5
TGTGCCAGCAGCCCGCCTGGGACTAGATACAATGAGCAGTTCTTC,CASSPPGTRYNEQFF,TRBJ2-1,TRBD2,.,TRBV7-2
TGTGCCAGCAGCCCTCAACAGGGATTTAGTTCACCCCTCCACTTT,CASSPQQGFSSPLHF,TRBJ1-6,.,.,TRBV5-6
TGTGCCAGCAGACCAGGGGGAGTCACCGGGGAGCTGTTTTTT,CASRPGGVTGELFF,TRBJ2-2,TRBD1,.,TRBV6-5
TGTGCCATCGTCCCGGCAGGGGGCACTGAAGCTTTCTTT,CAIVPAGGTEAFF,TRBJ1-1,TRBD1,.,TRBV10-3
TGTGCCAGCATTCGCAGGGTGCACACTGAAGCTTTCTTT,CASIRRVHTEAFF,TRBJ1-1,.,.,TRBV2
TGTGCCAGCAGCTTGGCCACGGGACACCCCGGGGAGCTGTTTTTT,CASSLATGHPGELFF,TRBJ2-2,.,.,TRBV5-8
TGTGCCAGCACCTCGACCGGAGGGCCTCCCTACGAGCAGTACTTC,CASTSTGGPPYEQYF,TRBJ2-7,.,.,TRBV6-5
TGTGCTAGTGGTTTGGGTGCTGTTCTTGGGGGGAGCACAGATACGCAGTATTTT,CASGLGAVLGGSTDTQYF,TRBJ2-3,.,few,TRBV12-5
TGCGCCAGCAGCCAAGATGTGGCTAGCGGGAGAGGGGAGCAGTTCTTC,CASSQDVASGRGEQFF,TRBJ2-1,TRBD2,.,TRBV4-1